This is a list of T cell receptor beta chains from one sample in a study of neoadjuvant anti-PD-1 for oral cavity cancer. The assay was immunoSEQ multiplex PCR, and TCRdb's table has in-frame clones only and misses some. The sample records around 60,000 clones, 65% to 85% being singletons. The sequenced sample was PBMCs, obtained before nivolumab (anti-PD-1) treatment. The receptors originated from a person aged 35-79 years with oral cavity squamous cell carcinoma. The CDR3 runs from the conserved cysteine through the conserved F or W. Fields, in order: D gene, clone size, V gene, J gene, CDR3 DNA, CDR3 protein. A D gene is named only where the DNA matches it firmly. Size tells how often a clone was seen (once, few, many) or the class of an expanded clone, and some rows leave it out.

>TRBD1|-|TRBV25-1|TRBJ2-2
TGTGCCAGCAGTGATCGGGGACAGGGGATCACCGGGGAGCTGTTTTTT
CASSDRGQGITGELFF
>-|-|TRBV5-1|TRBJ1-1
TGCGCCAGCAGTGGTAGCGGGGACTGGTCGAACACTGAAGCTTTCTTT
CASSGSGDWSNTEAFF
>-|-|TRBV10-3|TRBJ2-3
TGTGCCATCAAGGAGGGGCGAAGCACAGATACGCAGTATTTT
CAIKEGRSTDTQYF
>TRBD1|-|TRBV27|TRBJ1-2
TGTGCCAGCAGTTGGGACAGGGACTTGGCTGGCTACACCTTC
CASSWDRDLAGYTF
>-|-|TRBV5-4|TRBJ1-2
TGTGCCAGCAGCCTCCAGAATTTTAACTATGGCTACACCTTC
CASSLQNFNYGYTF
>-|-|TRBV5-1|TRBJ2-7
TGCGCCAGCAGCTCGGGGGGACAGCACTACGAGCAGTACTTC
CASSSGGQHYEQYF
>TRBD2|-|TRBV5-1|TRBJ2-5
TGCGCCACCTCCCGACTAGCCCTACAAGAGACCCAGTACTTC
CATSRLALQETQYF
>-|-|TRBV6-5|TRBJ2-1
TGTGCCAGCAGTTACAAGATAGAATCTAATGAGCAGTTCTTC
CASSYKIESNEQFF
>-|-|TRBV6-1|TRBJ1-5
TGTGCCAGCAGTGAAGCTTGGCAGCCCCAGCATTTT
CASSEAWQPQHF
>-|once|TRBV6-5|TRBJ1-1
TGTGCCAGCAGCGGTGAGGCTGAAGCTTTCTTT
CASSGEAEAFF
>-|-|TRBV19|TRBJ2-7
TGTGCCAGTAGTATAGGCGCAGCGAGCTCCTACGAGCAGTACTTC
CASSIGAASSYEQYF
>-|-|TRBV19|TRBJ2-5
TGTGCCAGTAGTATTTGGGGGCAAGAGACCCAGTACTTC
CASSIWGQETQYF
>-|once|TRBV7-9|TRBJ1-1
TGTGCCAGCAGCCTGGGACTCACGAACACTGAAGCTTTCTTT
CASSLGLTNTEAFF
>-|-|TRBV19|TRBJ1-5
TGTGCCAGCCTCCTACAGGGATCCTTAATACAGCCCCAGCATTTT
CASLLQGSLIQPQHF
>TRBD1|-|TRBV29-1|TRBJ2-4
TGCAGCGTCGCGACAGGGGGAAACATTCAGTACTTC
CSVATGGNIQYF
>-|-|TRBV5-1|TRBJ2-5
TGCGCCAGCAGCTTGGAGGCAGAGACCCAGTACTTC
CASSLEAETQYF
>-|-|TRBV28|TRBJ1-5
TGTGCCAGCAGTCCCACGACGCCCCAGCATTTT
CASSPTTPQHF
>-|-|TRBV27|TRBJ2-3
TGTGCCAGCAGTTTACGGTGGCAGGGGCCAACAGATACGCAGTATTTT
CASSLRWQGPTDTQYF
>-|-|TRBV15|TRBJ1-1
TGTGCCACCAGCAGAGATTCTCGGGCAGGGGTGAACACTGAAGCTTTCTTT
CATSRDSRAGVNTEAFF
>TRBD1|-|TRBV18|TRBJ1-2
TGTGCCAGCTCACCGAGCCAGGGGGCAGTCAACTATGGCTACACCTTC
CASSPSQGAVNYGYTF
>-|-|TRBV7-2|TRBJ2-7
TGTGCCAGCAGCCGGGAGTCCTACGAGCAGTACTTC
CASSRESYEQYF
>-|-|TRBV5-1|TRBJ2-4
TGCGCCAGCAGCTTGGGGGGGAGGCTTACCGATGACATTCAGTACTTC
CASSLGGRLTDDIQYF